The entry below gives a single T cell receptor (beta chain) sequence along with its context. These data are taken from a study of blood T cell repertoires in COVID-19. Trimming removed 3 bases at V and 3 bases at J, with 9 bases between. CDR3 length: 13 residues. Germline V CDR1 and CDR2: MDHEN, SYDVKM. Using immunoSEQ multiplex PCR, the repertoire was profiled, and TCRdb retains in-frame clones only, with some absent. This table holds about 220,000 clones, approximately 80% found once. Participant ages covered about 18 to 95 years across some 25 US areas. Material: PBMCs or T cells enriched from blood (not recorded which). The chain carries TRBV28 and TRBJ2-7, with a possible D match to TRBD1 (6 bases). This TCR was recovered from a man in his forties or fifties who had recovered from COVID-19. The CDR3 spells CASSFQGGYEQYF. Here the CDR3 DNA reads TGTGCCAGCAGTTTTCAAGGGGGCTACGAGCAGTACTTC.